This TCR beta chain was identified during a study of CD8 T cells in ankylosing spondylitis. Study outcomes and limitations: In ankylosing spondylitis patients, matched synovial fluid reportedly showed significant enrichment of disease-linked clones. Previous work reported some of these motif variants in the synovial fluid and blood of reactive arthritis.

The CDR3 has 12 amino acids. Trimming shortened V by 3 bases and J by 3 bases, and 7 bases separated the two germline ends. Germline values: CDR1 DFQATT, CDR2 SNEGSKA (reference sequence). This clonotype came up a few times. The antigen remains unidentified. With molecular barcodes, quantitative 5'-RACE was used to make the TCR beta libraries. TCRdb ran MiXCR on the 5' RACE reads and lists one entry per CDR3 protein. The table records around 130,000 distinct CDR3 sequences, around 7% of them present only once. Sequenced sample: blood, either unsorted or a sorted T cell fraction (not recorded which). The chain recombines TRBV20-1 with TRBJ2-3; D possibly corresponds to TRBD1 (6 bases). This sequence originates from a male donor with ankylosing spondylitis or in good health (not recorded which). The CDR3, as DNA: TGCAGTGCTAGGCAGGGGACAGATACGCAGTATTTT. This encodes CSARQGTDTQYF.